This TCR beta chain was captured in a study of cytomegalovirus exposure and HLA in healthy donors. The study ran its PCR with 60 Vbeta and 13 Jbeta primers. The assay was immunoSEQ multiplex PCR, and TCRdb's table has in-frame clones only and misses some. The data show 120,000 or so clones, with roughly 77% seen just once and approximately 1.8% held by the top ten. The CDR3 covers 14 residues. Germline CDR1 and CDR2: WSHSY and SAAADI. V lost 0 bases and J 7 bases, leaving 12 bases between the germline ends. This TCR was sampled from a man aged 35-49 years in good health and CMV-seronegative. The V call is TRBV10-2, the J call TRBJ1-2, with TRBD1 as a possible D gene (5 bases). The sequenced sample was PBMCs. CDR3 loop: CASSESGDFRGYTF. CDR3 DNA sequence: TGCGCCAGCAGTGAGTCGGGGGACTTTCGTGGCTACACCTTC.